The 30 T cell receptor beta chains presented below share a single source sample, sequenced in a study of T cell changes during pregnancy in multiple sclerosis. Data came from immunoSEQ multiplex PCR; TCRdb stores just in-frame clones and leaves some out. The table records 65,000 to 70,000 clones, more than 85% of them present only once. The sequences come from peripheral blood, collected in the first trimester of pregnancy. The source of these receptors is a female donor with multiple sclerosis, enrolled in a pregnancy study.

The chain uses TRBV30 and TRBJ1-2; D is undetermined. Germline values: CDR1 GTSNPN, CDR2 SVGIG (reference sequence). This CDR3 is built from 11 residues. V shed 8 bases and J shed 8 bases, with 15 bases lying between them. The CDR3 here is CARGNPGGYTF. DNA of the CDR3: TGTGCCCGGGGAAACCCAGGAGGCTACACCTTC.

There are a few counts of this clone. The chain has TRBV2 and TRBJ2-7; D might be TRBD2 (5 bases). Per germline, CDR1 SNHLY and CDR2 FYNNEI. The CDR3 has 14 residues. V was shortened by 8 bases and J by 0 bases, with 14 bases between the two germline ends. CDR3 nucleotide sequence: TGTGCCAGCGTCCGCGGGCCGAACTCCTACGAGCAGTACTTC. It is translated as CASVRGPNSYEQYF.

The gene calls are TRBV25-1 and TRBJ1-4; D is undetermined. V lost 6 bases and J lost 4, with 15 bases in between. From germline, CDR1 is MGHDK and CDR2 SYGVNS. The CDR3 runs to 15 residues. Here the CDR3 DNA reads TGTGCCAGCAGCGCCTTGCGGGGAGTTAATGAAAAACTGTTTTTT. Encoded protein: CASSALRGVNEKLFF.

V and J are TRBV19 and TRBJ2-5; D call uncertain. Germline V gene sequence: CDR1 LNHDA, CDR2 SQIVND (reference sequence). The CDR3 covers 16 residues. The V gene lost 5 bases and the J gene lost 5 bases, with 21 bases spanning the gap. The CDR3 region is CASSSPAPWARETQYF. CDR3 bases: TGTGCCAGTAGTTCCCCGGCGCCCTGGGCCCGGGAGACCCAGTACTTC.

The chain employs TRBV18 and TRBJ1-1; no definite D call. This CDR3 comprises 16 residues. The germline V gene encodes CDR1 KGHSH and CDR2 LQKENI. V shed 3 bases and J shed 4 bases, with 18 bases lying between them. CDR3 DNA: TGTGCCAGCTCACCCCGGGAATCGTCGGGAAGCACTGAAGCTTTCTTT. Translated: CASSPRESSGSTEAFF.

The CDR3: CASSWLAGGQAGELFF. CDR3 DNA: TGTGCCAGCAGCTGGTTGGCGGGGGGGCAGGCCGGGGAGCTGTTTTTT. The gene calls are TRBV5-4 and TRBJ2-2; TRBD2 agrees at 9 bases. From germline, CDR1 is SGHNT and CDR2 YYREEE (reference sequence). J gave up 6 bases and V 3 bases, and 9 bases lay outside the gene matches. This CDR3 comprises 16 residues.

V and J are TRBV7-3 and TRBJ1-2; 10 nucleotides match TRBD1. Losses at the gene ends were 2 bases for V and 8 bases for J; bases not matched to a gene: 5. Germline loops: CDR1 SGHTA, CDR2 FQGTGA. CDR3 length: 14 residues. In nucleotides, the CDR3 is TGTGCCAGCAGCTTAGCCCCGGGACAGGGGGGCTACACCTTC. Amino acids: CASSLAPGQGGYTF.

The chain employs TRBV19 and TRBJ1-2, with TRBD1 identical over 7 bases. CDR3 length equals 12 residues. From germline, CDR1 is LNHDA and CDR2 SQIVND (reference sequence). V gave up 6 bases and J gave up 5 bases; unmatched junction bases: 3. The CDR3 region is CASSLQGYGYTF. In nucleotides, the CDR3 is TGTGCCAGTAGCCTACAGGGGTATGGCTACACCTTC.

The chain joins TRBV7-9 to TRBJ1-4, with a weak D call TRBD1 (5 bases). This CDR3 comprises 13 residues. Between the trimmed V and J ends, which lost 2 bases and 8 bases, there was a span of 9 bases. The germline gives CDR1 SEHNR, CDR2 FQNEAQ (reference sequence). DNA for the CDR3: TGTGCCAGCAGCTTACAGGGAAACGAAAAACTGTTTTTT. Translated: CASSLQGNEKLFF.

The gene calls are TRBV5-1 and TRBJ2-1; 7 positions agree with TRBD2. V trimming: 5 bases; J trimming: 8 bases; junction bases outside the gene matches: 16. This CDR3 has 16 residues. The V gene's germline CDR1 is SGHRS and CDR2 YFSETQ. The CDR3 coding sequence is TGCGCCAGCAGACGTGGTCTCGTCGGGGGGTTTGATGAGCAGTTCTTC. Its translation: CASRRGLVGGFDEQFF.

This clone was seen a few times. The V and J genes are TRBV18 and TRBJ1-1; D possibly corresponds to TRBD1 (6 bases). There are 12 residues in the CDR3. Trimming cost V 3 bases and J 11 bases, with 13 bases left between them. Germline V lookup: CDR1 KGHSH, CDR2 LQKENI. CDR3 in amino acids: CASSPFPQGAFF. The CDR3 DNA follows: TGTGCCAGCTCACCCTTCCCCCAGGGGGCTTTCTTT.

V is TRBV19 and J is TRBJ2-2; D is uncertain. Germline V gives CDR1 LNHDA, CDR2 SQIVND (reference sequence). This CDR3 spans 14 amino acids. Trimming pared 4 bases from V and 8 bases from J, leaving 14 bases between. CDR3 region: CASSTSLSEGELFF. The CDR3, as DNA: TGTGCCAGTAGTACCTCACTCTCGGAGGGGGAGCTGTTTTTT.

The chain carries TRBV7-2 and TRBJ1-1; possible D gene TRBD1, 5 bases. Between the trimmed V and J ends, which lost 0 bases and 3 bases, there was a span of 8 bases. Germline CDR1 SGHTA, CDR2 FQGNSA. The CDR3 covers 14 residues. CDR3 coding DNA: TGTGCCAGCAGCTTAGCGCGACAGCACACTGAAGCTTTCTTT. The encoded protein is CASSLARQHTEAFF.

V and J are TRBV5-4 and TRBJ2-1; weak D call: TRBD2 (6 bases). CDR1 is SGHNT and CDR2 is YYREEE in the germline V gene (reference sequence). Trimming left V 0 bases short and J 0 bases short, with 10 bases between. This CDR3 is 16 amino acids long. CDR3 nucleotides: TGTGCCAGCAGCTTGGCCGGGGGAAACTCCTACAATGAGCAGTTCTTC. Amino acid sequence: CASSLAGGNSYNEQFF.

This chain links TRBV19 with TRBJ1-2; unclear D gene. Looked up from germline, CDR1 is LNHDA and CDR2 is SQIVND (reference sequence). With 3 bases removed from V and 5 bases from J, the gap between germline ends came to 7 bases. This CDR3 spans 12 amino acids. CDR3 region: CASSMAEYGYTF. CDR3 in DNA: TGTGCCAGTAGTATGGCTGAATATGGCTACACCTTC.

J is TRBJ2-3 and V is TRBV6-1; D is possibly TRBD2 (6 bases). Trimming cost V 7 bases and J 1 base, with 12 bases left between them. CDR1 MNHNS and CDR2 SASEGT come from the germline V gene. This CDR3 is built from 14 residues. For the CDR3, the DNA is TGTGCCAGCAACGGGCCTAGCGGCACAGATACGCAGTATTTT. Translation: CASNGPSGTDTQYF.

V is TRBV6-1 and J is TRBJ2-7, with a tentative D call TRBD2 (5 bases). The CDR3 has 14 amino acids. The V end lost 2 bases, the J end lost 1 base, and 9 bases lay between the germline ends. CDR1 and CDR2 (germline): MNHNS, SASEGT. As DNA, the CDR3 is TGTGCCAGCAGTGAAATGAGGGAGTCCTACGAGCAGTACTTC. Its protein product is CASSEMRESYEQYF.

This chain uses TRBV7-2 with TRBJ2-5; D may be TRBD2 (5 bases). V lost 3 bases to trimming and J lost 5 bases, with 10 bases between them. CDR3 length: 13 residues. Germline values: CDR1 SGHTA, CDR2 FQGNSA. Here the CDR3 DNA reads TGTGCCAGCAGCTTGAGGGCTCGGGAGACCCAGTACTTC. Protein: CASSLRARETQYF.

The chain is built from TRBV5-6 and TRBJ2-3; D not resolved. CDR1 and CDR2 (germline): SGHDT, YYEEEE. The CDR3 has 13 amino acids. Trimming removed 3 bases at V and 1 base at J, with 6 bases between. The CDR3 here is CASSSLRTDTQYF. DNA of the CDR3: TGTGCCAGCAGCTCCCTTCGCACAGATACGCAGTATTTT.

The chain uses TRBV19 and TRBJ1-1, with 9 bases aligning to TRBD1. Losses at the gene ends were 7 bases for V and 4 bases for J; bases not matched to a gene: 7. This CDR3 region has 14 residues. CDR1 and CDR2 (germline): LNHDA, SQIVND (reference sequence). CDR3 region: CASNLQGARTEAFF. The CDR3 coding sequence is TGTGCCAGTAACCTACAGGGGGCGCGCACTGAAGCTTTCTTT. Complete variable domain (other parts from reference TRBV19 and TRBJ1-1): DGGITQSPKYLFRKEGQNVTLSCEQNLNHDAMYWYRQDPGQGLRLIYYSQIVNDFQKGDIAEGYSVSREKKESFPLTVTSAQKNPTAFYLCASNLQGARTEAFFGQGTRLTVV.

In this sample, this clone turned up once. CDR3 nucleotide sequence: TGTGCCAGCAGCACGCAGGCAAGACCCTTGGAAGCTTTCTTT. Translating it yields CASSTQARPLEAFF. The chain uses TRBV27 and TRBJ1-1; D unclear. Germline V lookup: CDR1 MNHEY, CDR2 SMNVEV (reference sequence). The CDR3 spans 14 residues. The V end was cut by 6 bases, the J end by 8 bases, with 19 bases between.

The chain uses TRBV7-2 and TRBJ2-4, with D maybe TRBD1 (6 bases). With 4 bases removed from V and 2 bases from J, the gap between germline ends came to 9 bases. The CDR3 has 14 residues. Germline V lookup: CDR1 SGHTA, CDR2 FQGNSA. CDR3 DNA: TGTGCCAGCAGCTCACAGGGACCCAAAAACATTCAGTACTTC. Translation gives CASSSQGPKNIQYF.

The genes are TRBV29-1 and TRBJ2-3; maybe TRBD1 (8 bases). The ends were cut back, 5 bases at V and 5 bases at J, with 14 bases in the middle. Germline V gene lookup returns CDR1 SQVTM and CDR2 ANQGSEA. There are 13 residues in the CDR3. This CDR3 reads CSVSTGGGDTQYF. CDR3 DNA sequence: TGCAGCGTTTCTACAGGGGGGGGAGATACGCAGTATTTT.

This chain joins TRBV27 and TRBJ2-6; 9 bases are a match to TRBD1. Germline lookup yields CDR1 MNHEY and CDR2 SMNVEV (reference sequence). The CDR3 covers 17 residues. Unmatched junction bases numbered 5, after V lost 5 bases and J lost 0 bases. The CDR3 spells CASSTRDRDSGANVLTF. The DNA of the CDR3 is TGTGCCAGCAGTACTCGGGACAGGGACTCTGGGGCCAACGTCCTGACTTTC.

The V call is TRBV27, the J call TRBJ2-7; tentatively, D is TRBD2 (5 bases). The V end lost 4 bases, the J end lost 0 bases, and 22 bases lay between the germline ends. The germline V gene encodes CDR1 MNHEY and CDR2 SMNVEV (reference sequence). The CDR3 is 18 residues long. CDR3 DNA: TGTGCCAGCAGTTCCCATGTTACTCTTCCGGGGAGCTCCTACGAGCAGTACTTC. Its protein product is CASSSHVTLPGSSYEQYF.

The V call is TRBV21-1, the J call TRBJ2-1; the table assigns TRBD2, which was not confirmed against the DNA. TRBV21-1 is given as a pseudogene. The CDR3 has 19 amino acids. The CDR3 bases are TGTGCCAGCAGCAAAAACAGACTAGCGCCCCGAGGGCGCTACAATGAGCAGTTCTTC. It specifies CASSKNRLAPRGRYNEQFF.

The chain links TRBV30 to TRBJ1-1, with D possibly being TRBD1 (5 bases). The V end lost 1 base, the J end lost 4 bases, and 16 bases lay between the germline ends. The germline gives CDR1 GTSNPN, CDR2 SVGIG (reference sequence). The CDR3 consists of 15 residues. This CDR3 reads CAWSGKDTVVTEAFF. In DNA, the CDR3 is TGTGCCTGGAGTGGAAAGGACACGGTAGTCACTGAAGCTTTCTTT.

A single count supports this clone. The gene calls are TRBV7-9 and TRBJ2-7; 10 bases align to TRBD1. Germline CDR1 is SEHNR and CDR2 is FQNEAQ (reference sequence). Trimming cost V 5 bases and J 2 bases; bases outside gene matches: 9. The CDR3 covers 16 residues. CDR3 sequence reads: CASSQTGGFLTYEQYF. Written as DNA, the CDR3 is TGTGCCAGCAGCCAGACAGGGGGCTTTCTAACCTACGAGCAGTACTTC.

The chain recombines TRBV7-2 with TRBJ2-7; D perhaps matches TRBD2 (6 bases). V was cut by 6 bases and J by 9 bases, with 21 bases left in between. Germline V gene sequence: CDR1 SGHTA, CDR2 FQGNSA. The length of the CDR3 is 14 residues. The CDR3 coding sequence is TGTGCCAGCAGTCTAGGGAGGCAGGGAATGTTGCAGTACTTC. Encoded protein: CASSLGRQGMLQYF.

V gene TRBV28 combines with J gene TRBJ2-4; 8 bases line up with TRBD1. The CDR3 is 13 residues long. The germline gives CDR1 MDHEN, CDR2 SYDVKM. V dropped 4 bases and J dropped 9; count of bases not matched to a gene: 5. Here the CDR3 reads CASSYGQGGIQYF. For the CDR3, the DNA is TGTGCCAGCAGTTATGGACAGGGTGGCATTCAGTACTTC.